Sequencing of this TCR beta chain was carried out in a study of blood T cell repertoires in COVID-19. Study information: Collection of acute and convalescent COVID-19 samples took place in the United States, Italy and Spain.

Profiling relied on immunoSEQ multiplex PCR, and the TCRdb table lists in-frame clones only, not all of them. Among 250,000 to 300,000 clones listed, 75% to 90% were seen once. Germline lookup yields CDR1 MNHEY and CDR2 SVGAGI. Deletions cut 6 bases from V and 2 bases from J, with 11 bases between. The CDR3 length is 15 residues. Sequencing was done on a sample of peripheral blood. This receptor was obtained from a man aged 55 to 69 who had recovered from COVID-19. The J gene is TRBJ2-6, the V gene TRBV6-5; D might be TRBD2 (6 bases). DNA of the CDR3: TGTGCCAGCAGGGGGGGAGCGACTGGGGCCAACGTCCTGACTTTC. As protein: CASRGGATGANVLTF.